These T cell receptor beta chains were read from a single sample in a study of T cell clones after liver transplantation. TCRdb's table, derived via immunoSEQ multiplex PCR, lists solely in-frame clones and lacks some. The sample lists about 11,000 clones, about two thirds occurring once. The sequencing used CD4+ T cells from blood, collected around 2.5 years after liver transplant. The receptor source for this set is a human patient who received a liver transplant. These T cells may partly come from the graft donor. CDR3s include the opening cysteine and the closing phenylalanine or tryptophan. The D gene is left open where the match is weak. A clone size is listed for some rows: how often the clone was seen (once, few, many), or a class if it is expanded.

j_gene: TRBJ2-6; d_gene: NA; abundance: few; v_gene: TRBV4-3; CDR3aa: CASSQEPGASGANVLTF; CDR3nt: TGCGCCAGCAGCCAAGAGCCAGGGGCCTCTGGGGCCAACGTCCTGACTTTC
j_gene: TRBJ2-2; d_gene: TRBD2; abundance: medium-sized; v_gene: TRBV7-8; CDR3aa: CASSNWASGGTGELFF; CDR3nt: TGTGCCAGCAGCAACTGGGCTAGCGGGGGCACCGGGGAGCTGTTTTTT
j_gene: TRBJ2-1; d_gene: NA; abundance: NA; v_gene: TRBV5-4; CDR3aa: CASSGNALYNEQFF; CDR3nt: TGTGCCAGCAGTGGGAACGCCCTGTACAATGAGCAGTTCTTC
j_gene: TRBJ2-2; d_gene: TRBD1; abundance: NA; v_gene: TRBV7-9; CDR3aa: CASSPGQGDTGELFF; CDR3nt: TGTGCCAGCAGCCCCGGACAGGGGGACACCGGGGAGCTGTTTTTT
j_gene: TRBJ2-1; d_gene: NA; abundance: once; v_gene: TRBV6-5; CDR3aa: CASGNRDGYNEQFF; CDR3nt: TGTGCCAGCGGAAACCGGGACGGTTACAATGAGCAGTTCTTC
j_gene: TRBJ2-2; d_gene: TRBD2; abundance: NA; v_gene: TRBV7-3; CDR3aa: CATEVAGGSNTGELFF; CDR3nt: TGTGCCACCGAAGTAGCGGGGGGCTCGAACACCGGGGAGCTGTTTTTT
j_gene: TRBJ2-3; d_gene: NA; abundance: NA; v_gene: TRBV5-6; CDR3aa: CASSLAGAHPDTQYF; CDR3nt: TGTGCCAGCAGCTTGGCGGGGGCGCACCCAGATACGCAGTATTTT
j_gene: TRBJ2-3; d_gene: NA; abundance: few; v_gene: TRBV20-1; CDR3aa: CSARYRGTQYF; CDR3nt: TGCAGTGCTAGATATAGAGGTACGCAGTATTTT
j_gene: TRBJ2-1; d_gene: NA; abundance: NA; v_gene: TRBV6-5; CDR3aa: CASSFDGASYNEQFF; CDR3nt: TGTGCCAGCAGTTTCGACGGGGCGTCCTACAATGAGCAGTTCTTC
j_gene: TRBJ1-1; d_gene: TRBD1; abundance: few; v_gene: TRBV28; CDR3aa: CASSHNLATGAQGTEAFF; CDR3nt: TGTGCCAGCAGCCACAACCTCGCAACAGGGGCACAGGGCACTGAAGCTTTCTTT
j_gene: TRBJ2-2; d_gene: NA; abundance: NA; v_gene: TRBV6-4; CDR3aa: CASSAGADNTGELFF; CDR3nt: TGTGCCAGCAGTGCAGGGGCAGATAACACCGGGGAGCTGTTTTTT
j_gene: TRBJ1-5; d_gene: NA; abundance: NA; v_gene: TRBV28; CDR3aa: CASSLIRGIRQPQHF; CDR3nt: TGTGCCAGCAGTTTAATTAGGGGGATTCGGCAGCCCCAGCATTTT
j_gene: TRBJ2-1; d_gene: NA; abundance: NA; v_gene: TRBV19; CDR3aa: CASSITTGRYNEQFF; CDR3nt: TGTGCCAGTAGTATAACGACAGGGAGGTACAATGAGCAGTTCTTC
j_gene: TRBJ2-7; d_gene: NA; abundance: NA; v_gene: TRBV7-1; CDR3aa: CASRSEISYEQYF; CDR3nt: TGTGCCAGCCGCTCAGAGATCTCCTACGAGCAGTACTTC
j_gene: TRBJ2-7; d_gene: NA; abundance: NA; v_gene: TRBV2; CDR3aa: CASSENHSSYEQYF; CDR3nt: TGTGCCAGCAGTGAGAATCATAGCTCCTACGAGCAGTACTTC
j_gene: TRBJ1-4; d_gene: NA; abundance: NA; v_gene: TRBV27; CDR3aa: CASRPGPNEKLFF; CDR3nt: TGTGCCAGCAGGCCAGGGCCGAATGAAAAACTGTTTTTT
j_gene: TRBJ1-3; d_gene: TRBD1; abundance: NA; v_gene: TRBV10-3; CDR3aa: CAISNRGRGNTIYF; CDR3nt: TGTGCCATCAGTAACAGGGGCCGCGGAAACACCATATATTTT
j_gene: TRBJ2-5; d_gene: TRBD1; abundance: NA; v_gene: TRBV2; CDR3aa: CASGDSELETQYF; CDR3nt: TGTGCCAGTGGGGACAGCGAATTAGAGACCCAGTACTTC
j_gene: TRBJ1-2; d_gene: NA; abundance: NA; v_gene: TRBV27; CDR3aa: CASSQTGNYGYTF; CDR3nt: TGTGCCAGCAGTCAAACAGGGAACTATGGCTACACCTTC
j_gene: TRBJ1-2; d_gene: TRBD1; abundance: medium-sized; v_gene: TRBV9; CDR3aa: CASSVEGAGGYTF; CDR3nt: TGTGCCAGCAGCGTAGAGGGGGCTGGTGGCTACACCTTC
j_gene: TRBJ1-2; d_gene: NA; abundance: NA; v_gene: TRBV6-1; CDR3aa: CASHELPGYTF; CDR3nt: TGTGCCAGCCATGAATTACCTGGCTACACCTTC
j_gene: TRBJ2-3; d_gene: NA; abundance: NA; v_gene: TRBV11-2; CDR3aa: CASSLGGDTQYF; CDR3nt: TGTGCCAGCAGCTTAGGGGGAGATACGCAGTATTTT
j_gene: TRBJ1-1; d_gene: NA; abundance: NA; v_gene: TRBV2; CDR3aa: CASSDQRSMNTEAFF; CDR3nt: TGTGCCAGCAGTGATCAACGGTCGATGAACACTGAAGCTTTCTTT
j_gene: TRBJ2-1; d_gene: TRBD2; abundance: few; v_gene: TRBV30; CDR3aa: CAWSGLAHNEQFF; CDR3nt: TGTGCCTGGAGCGGACTAGCGCACAATGAGCAGTTCTTC
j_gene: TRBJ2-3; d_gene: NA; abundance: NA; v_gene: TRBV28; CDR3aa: CASSLSGTTDTQYF; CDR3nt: TGTGCCAGCAGTTTGTCCGGTACCACAGATACGCAGTATTTT
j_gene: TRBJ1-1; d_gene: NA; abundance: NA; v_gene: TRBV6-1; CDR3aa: CASSHTGRAEAFF; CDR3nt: TGTGCCAGCAGTCATACAGGGAGGGCTGAAGCTTTCTTT
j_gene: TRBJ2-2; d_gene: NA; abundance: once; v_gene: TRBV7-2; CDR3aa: CASSWLGGGQSGELFF; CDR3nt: TGTGCCAGCAGCTGGCTAGGCGGGGGCCAGAGCGGGGAGCTGTTTTTT
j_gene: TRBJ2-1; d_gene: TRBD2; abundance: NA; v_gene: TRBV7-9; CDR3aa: CASSYGLAGIYEQFF; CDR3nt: TGTGCCAGCAGCTACGGACTAGCGGGGATCTATGAGCAGTTCTTC
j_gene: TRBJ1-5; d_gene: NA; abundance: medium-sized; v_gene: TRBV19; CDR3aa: CASSIGGYSNQPQHF; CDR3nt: TGTGCCAGTAGTATAGGCGGGTATAGCAATCAGCCCCAGCATTTT
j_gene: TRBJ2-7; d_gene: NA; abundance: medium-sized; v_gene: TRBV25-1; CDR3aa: CASRGRGLGEQYF; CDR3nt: TGTGCCAGCAGGGGCAGAGGGTTGGGTGAGCAGTACTTC
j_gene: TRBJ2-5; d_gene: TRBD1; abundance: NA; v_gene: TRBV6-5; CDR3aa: CASSGTGGSGETQYF; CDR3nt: TGTGCCAGCAGTGGGACAGGGGGCTCCGGGGAGACCCAGTACTTC
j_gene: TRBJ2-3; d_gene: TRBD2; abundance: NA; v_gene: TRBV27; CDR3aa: CASSLLGLAGGTQYF; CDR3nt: TGTGCCAGCAGTTTGCTCGGCCTAGCGGGGGGTACGCAGTATTTT
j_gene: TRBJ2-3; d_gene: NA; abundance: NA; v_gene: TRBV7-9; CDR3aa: CASSSSGVVLDTQYF; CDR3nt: TGTGCCAGCAGCTCCTCAGGGGTCGTATTAGATACGCAGTATTTT
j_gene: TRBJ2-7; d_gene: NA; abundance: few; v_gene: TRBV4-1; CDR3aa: CASSQGNPPYEQYF; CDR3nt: TGCGCCAGCAGCCAAGGGAATCCTCCCTACGAGCAGTACTTC
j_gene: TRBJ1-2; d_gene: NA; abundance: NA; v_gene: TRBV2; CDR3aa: CASRDVGYTF; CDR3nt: TGTGCCAGCAGAGACGTGGGCTACACCTTC
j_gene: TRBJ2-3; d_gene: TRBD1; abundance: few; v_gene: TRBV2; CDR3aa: CASEGQVSTDTQYF; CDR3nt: TGTGCCAGCGAGGGACAGGTTAGCACAGATACGCAGTATTTT
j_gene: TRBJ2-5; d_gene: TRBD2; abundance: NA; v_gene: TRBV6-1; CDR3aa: CASSGDLAGGRVTQYF; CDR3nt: TGTGCCAGCAGTGGTGACCTAGCGGGGGGGCGAGTGACCCAGTACTTC
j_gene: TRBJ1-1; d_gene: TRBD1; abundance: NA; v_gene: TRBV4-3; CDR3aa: CASSPGQGAMLAEAFF; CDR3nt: TGCGCCAGCAGCCCAGGACAGGGGGCCATGTTGGCTGAAGCTTTCTTT
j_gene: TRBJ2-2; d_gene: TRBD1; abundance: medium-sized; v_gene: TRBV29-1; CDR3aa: CSVAGQGNTGELFF; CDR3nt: TGCAGCGTTGCAGGACAGGGGAACACCGGGGAGCTGTTTTTT
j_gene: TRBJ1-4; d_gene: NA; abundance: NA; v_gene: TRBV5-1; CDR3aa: CASSLDRVGEKLFF; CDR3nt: TGCGCCAGCAGCTTGGACAGGGTAGGAGAAAAACTGTTTTTT
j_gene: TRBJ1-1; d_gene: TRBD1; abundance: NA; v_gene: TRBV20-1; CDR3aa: CSTGTETEAFF; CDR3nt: TGCAGTACCGGGACAGAGACTGAAGCTTTCTTT
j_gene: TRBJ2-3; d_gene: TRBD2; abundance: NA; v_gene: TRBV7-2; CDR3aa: CASSFLREGLTDTQYF; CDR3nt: TGTGCCAGCAGCTTTTTGCGGGAGGGCCTTACAGATACGCAGTATTTT
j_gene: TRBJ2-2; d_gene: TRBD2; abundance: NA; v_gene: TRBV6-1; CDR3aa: CASSEASGGAGELFF; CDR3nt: TGTGCCAGCAGTGAAGCTAGCGGGGGGGCCGGGGAGCTGTTTTTT